This T cell receptor (beta chain) was identified during a study of control samples from healthy donors and cancer patients. Profiling relied on immunoSEQ multiplex PCR, and the TCRdb table lists in-frame clones only, not all of them. The sample records approximately 60,000 clones, 85% being singletons. After removal of 3 bases from V and 6 bases from J, the junction contained 2 bases not matched to a gene. The CDR3 is 15 amino acids. Germline V gives CDR1 SGHTA, CDR2 FQGNSA. The specimen was blood. The origin of this receptor is a man aged 40-55 years in good health. The chain couples TRBV7-2 to TRBJ2-2, with 12 bases lining up with TRBD2. For the CDR3, the DNA is TGTGCCAGCAGCTTGACTAGCGGGAGCGCCGGGGAGCTGTTTTTT. It encodes CASSLTSGSAGELFF.